This TCR beta chain stems from a study of CXCR3-negative and CXCR3-positive naive CD8 T cells. Overall study: Total TRB output reached some 130 million reads, about 1.5 +/- 0.3 million per library.

The length of the CDR3 is 17 residues. Germline CDR1 reads LGHNA; CDR2 reads YSLEER. The TRB libraries of cDNA were built by UMI-labeled 5' RACE. TCRdb reprocessed the 5' RACE reads, keeping one entry per CDR3 protein, no DNA. This table lists some 48,000 distinct CDR3 sequences. V usage is TRBV4-3 and J usage is TRBJ1-5; TCRdb's D call, TRBD1, is unchecked because there is no DNA. Sequencing used naive CXCR3- CD8+ T cells from blood. The subset here: CD45RO-CCR7+CD27+CD95- naive CD8+ T cells lacking CXCR3 (TNR3-). The TCR sequence derives from a human donor in good health. Some clones in this sample may be carry-over from other donors' samples. The CDR3 spells CASSQYLDSRSNQPQHF.